This is a list of T cell receptor beta chains from one sample in a study of blood T cell repertoires in COVID-19. Measured with immunoSEQ multiplex PCR; TCRdb has only the in-frame clones, and not every one. The table records 150,000 to 200,000 clones, 84% of them present only once. Source material: peripheral blood. The source of these receptors is a woman between 70 and 85 years old with COVID-19, enrolled during active disease. CDR3s include the opening cysteine and the closing phenylalanine or tryptophan. The D gene is left open where the match is weak. Only part of the rows carry a size: once, few, many, or a class if the clone is expanded.

j_call clone_size v_call d_call cdr3_aa cdr3_nt
TRBJ1-2 few TRBV6-1 - CASRGPSLVYGYTF TGTGCCAGCAGGGGCCCTTCGCTCGTCTATGGCTACACCTTC
TRBJ1-3 - TRBV12-3/TRBV12-4 - CASSPEIRNTIYF TGTGCCAGCAGTCCTGAGATTAGAAACACCATATATTTT
TRBJ2-7 - TRBV7-8 TRBD1 CASSSAQGLLLSYEQYF TGTGCCAGCAGCTCGGCACAGGGGCTACTACTCTCCTACGAGCAGTACTTC
TRBJ1-1 - TRBV7-9 - CASSSREAFF TGTGCCAGCAGCAGTCGGGAGGCTTTCTTT
TRBJ1-2 - TRBV28 - CASSFDRIQLYGYTF TGTGCCAGCAGTTTCGACAGGATCCAACTCTATGGCTACACCTTC
TRBJ2-6 - TRBV7-9 TRBD1 CASSLAGTGRSVANVLTF TGTGCCAGCAGCTTAGCTGGGACAGGGAGGTCTGTGGCCAACGTCCTGACTTTC
TRBJ1-2 - TRBV11-2 - CASSSADGLNGYTF TGTGCCAGCAGCTCAGCCGACGGACTTAATGGCTACACCTTC
TRBJ2-2 - TRBV7-6 - CASSVRTPNTGELFF TGTGCCAGCAGCGTGAGGACTCCGAACACCGGGGAGCTGTTTTTT
TRBJ2-2 - TRBV5-1 TRBD2 CASSVGRLAGENTGELFF TGCGCCAGCAGCGTGGGGCGACTAGCGGGAGAGAACACCGGGGAGCTGTTTTTT
TRBJ1-5 - TRBV19 - CATSESSVKPQHF TGTGCCACCTCCGAGTCGTCGGTGAAGCCCCAGCATTTT
TRBJ1-1 - TRBV4-2 TRBD1 CASSQETGPRNTEAFF TGTGCCAGCAGCCAAGAGACAGGGCCCCGGAACACTGAAGCTTTCTTT
TRBJ1-1 - TRBV19 TRBD1 CASTVRGMNTEAFF TGTGCCAGTACCGTCAGGGGGATGAACACTGAAGCTTTCTTT
TRBJ2-1 - TRBV7-2 TRBD2 CASSETSGSFLEQFF TGTGCCAGCAGCGAAACTAGCGGGAGTTTCCTTGAGCAGTTCTTC
TRBJ2-3 - TRBV2 TRBD2 CASSFVAGPTPDTQYF TGTGCCAGCAGTTTCGTAGCGGGACCCACCCCAGATACGCAGTATTTT
TRBJ2-7 - TRBV2 - CASSVALNYEQYF TGTGCCAGCAGTGTCGCGCTGAACTACGAGCAGTACTTC
TRBJ1-2 - TRBV12-3/TRBV12-4 TRBD1 CASRYRGFGYTF TGTGCCAGCAGGTACAGGGGTTTCGGCTACACCTTC
TRBJ2-7 - TRBV6-6 - CASRPDGRWEQYF TGTGCCAGCAGGCCGGATGGGCGTTGGGAGCAGTACTTC
TRBJ2-5 once TRBV28 - CASGGGLKGETQYF TGTGCCAGCGGAGGGGGCCTTAAGGGGGAGACCCAGTACTTC